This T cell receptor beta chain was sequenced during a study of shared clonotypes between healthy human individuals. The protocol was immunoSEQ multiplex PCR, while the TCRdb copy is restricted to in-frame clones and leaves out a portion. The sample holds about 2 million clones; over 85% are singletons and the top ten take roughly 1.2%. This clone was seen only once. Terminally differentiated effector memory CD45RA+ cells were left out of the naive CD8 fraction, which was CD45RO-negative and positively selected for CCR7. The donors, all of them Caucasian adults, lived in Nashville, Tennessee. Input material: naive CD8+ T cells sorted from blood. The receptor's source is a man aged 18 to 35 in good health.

CDR3 loop: CASSPGQGIGEQYF. In DNA, the CDR3 is TGCGCCAGCAGCCCGGGACAGGGGATCGGTGAGCAGTACTTC. The chain uses TRBV4-1 and TRBJ2-7; 10 bases are a match to TRBD1. The germline gives CDR1 MGHRA, CDR2 YSYEKL. V was pared by 4 bases and J by 7 bases, with 7 bases of the junction left unmatched. The CDR3 spans 14 residues.